This TCR beta chain was documented in a study of cytomegalovirus exposure and HLA in healthy donors. Primers for the PCR totalled 60 Vbeta and 13 Jbeta. Clones were sequenced by immunoSEQ multiplex PCR, and TCRdb holds only the in-frame ones, with some missing. The sample gives about 180,000 clones, about 80% of which show up once; 2.2% is in the top ten. This clone has more than one count but fewer than ten. Germline-derived CDR1 and CDR2 are MNHEY and SMNVEV (reference sequence). The V end lost 4 bases, the J end lost 6 bases, and 19 bases lay between the germline ends. The CDR3 is made up of 15 amino acids.

The genes are TRBV27 and TRBJ2-7; D is ambiguous. Sequenced input: PBMCs. The TCR comes from a woman in her twenties or thirties in good health and CMV-seronegative. CDR3 nucleotides: TGTGCCAGCAGTTCCAACCCTCGGCCGCCAGGCGAGCAGTACTTC. Translated: CASSSNPRPPGEQYF.